This note documents a single TCR beta chain sequence. Its antigen is not identified. This record belongs to a study of blood T cells in healthy people across ages. Findings of the study overall: TCR beta diversity per million T cells fell roughly linearly with age.

Germline CDR1 and CDR2: SQVTM and ANQGSEA. CDR3 length: 13 amino acids. The junction had 3 bases not matched to a gene; V was cut back by 3 bases and J by 8 bases. Through a sample-barcoded 5' primer and a J-beta primer mix, a second PCR was run for about 6 to 11 cycles. MiXCR was run by TCRdb on the 5' RACE reads, yielding one entry per CDR3 protein. Here the sample spans 600,000 to 1,000,000 distinct CDR3 sequences, roughly 64% being singletons. This receptor was identified in a man aged 30-40 years in good health. This rearrangement joins TRBV29-1 to TRBJ2-4, with 11 nucleotides matching TRBD1. The sample taken for sequencing was blood. In nucleotides, the CDR3 is TGCAGCGTTGAGGGGACAGGGGGGGACATTCAGTACTTC. It codes for CSVEGTGGDIQYF.